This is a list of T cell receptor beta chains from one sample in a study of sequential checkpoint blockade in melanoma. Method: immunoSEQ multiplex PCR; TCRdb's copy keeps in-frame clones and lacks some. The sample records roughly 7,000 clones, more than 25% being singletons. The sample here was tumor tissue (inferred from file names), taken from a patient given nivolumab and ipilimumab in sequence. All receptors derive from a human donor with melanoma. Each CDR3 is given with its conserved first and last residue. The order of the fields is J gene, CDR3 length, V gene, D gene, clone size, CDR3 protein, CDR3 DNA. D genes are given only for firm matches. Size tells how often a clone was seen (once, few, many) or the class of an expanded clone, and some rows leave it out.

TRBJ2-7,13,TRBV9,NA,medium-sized,CASSTSGGREQYF,TGTGCCAGCAGCACCAGTGGGGGAAGGGAGCAGTACTTC
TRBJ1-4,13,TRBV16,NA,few,CASSPDVTAKLFF,TGTGCCAGCAGCCCTGACGTAACGGCCAAACTGTTTTTT
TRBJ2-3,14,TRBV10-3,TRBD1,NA,CASARDSITDTQYF,TGTGCCAGCGCCAGGGACAGCATCACAGATACGCAGTATTTT
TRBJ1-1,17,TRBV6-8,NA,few,CASSTSNPTRVNTEAFF,TGTGCCAGCAGTACCAGTAACCCCACTCGTGTGAACACTGAAGCTTTCTTT
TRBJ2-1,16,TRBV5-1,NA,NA,CASSLIPRSSYNEQFF,TGCGCCAGCAGCTTGATCCCGCGGAGCTCCTACAATGAGCAGTTCTTC
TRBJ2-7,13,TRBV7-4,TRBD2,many,CASGSGMSAEQYF,TGTGCCAGCGGTAGCGGGATGTCGGCCGAGCAGTACTTC
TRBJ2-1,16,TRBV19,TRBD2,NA,CASTRSGGGPYNEQFF,TGTGCCAGTACCCGTTCCGGGGGAGGGCCCTACAATGAGCAGTTCTTC
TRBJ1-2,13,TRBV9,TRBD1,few,CASRNEGAHGYTF,TGTGCCAGCAGGAACGAGGGGGCGCATGGCTACACCTTC
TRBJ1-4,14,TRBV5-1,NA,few,CASSLTDHNEKLFF,TGCGCCAGCAGCTTGACAGATCATAATGAAAAACTGTTTTTT
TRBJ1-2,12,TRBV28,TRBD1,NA,CASSSLGQGNTF,TGTGCCAGCAGTTCCCTCGGACAGGGGAACACCTTC
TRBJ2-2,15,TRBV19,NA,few,CASSMGGSDFGELFF,TGTGCCAGTAGTATGGGCGGGTCGGATTTCGGGGAGCTGTTTTTT
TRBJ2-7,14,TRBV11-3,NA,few,CASSSLGASYEQYF,TGTGCCAGCAGCTCTTTAGGGGCCTCCTACGAGCAGTACTTC
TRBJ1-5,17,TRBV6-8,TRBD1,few,CASSYPSTGSSNQPQHF,TGTGCCAGCAGTTACCCTTCGACAGGGTCGAGCAATCAGCCCCAGCATTTT
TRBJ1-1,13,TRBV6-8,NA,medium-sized,CASSYSGAFEAFF,TGTGCCAGCAGTTACTCTGGGGCCTTTGAAGCTTTCTTT
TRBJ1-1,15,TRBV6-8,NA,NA,CASSYSQRGNTEAFF,TGTGCCAGCAGTTACTCCCAAAGGGGGAACACTGAAGCTTTCTTT
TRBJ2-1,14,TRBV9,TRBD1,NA,CASTLGQGMNEQFF,TGTGCCAGCACTCTGGGACAGGGTATGAATGAGCAGTTCTTC
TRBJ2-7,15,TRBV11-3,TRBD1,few,CASSLGTGGHYEQYF,TGTGCCAGCAGCTTAGGAACAGGGGGCCACTACGAGCAGTACTTC
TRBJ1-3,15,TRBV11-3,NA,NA,CASSFTLGAGNTIYF,TGTGCCAGCAGCTTTACTTTGGGTGCAGGAAACACCATATATTTT
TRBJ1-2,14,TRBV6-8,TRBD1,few,CASSYLQGADGYTF,TGTGCCAGCAGTTACTTGCAGGGGGCGGATGGCTACACCTTC
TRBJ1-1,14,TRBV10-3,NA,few,CASASQGANTEAFF,TGTGCCAGCGCTTCTCAGGGAGCTAACACTGAAGCTTTCTTT
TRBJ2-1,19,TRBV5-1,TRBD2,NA,CASTLVGLAGGPSYNEQFF,TGCGCCAGCACCTTGGTGGGACTAGCGGGAGGGCCCTCCTACAATGAGCAGTTCTTC
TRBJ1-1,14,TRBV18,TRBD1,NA,CATLPISGGTEAFF,TGTGCCACCCTACCAATTTCAGGGGGCACTGAAGCTTTCTTT
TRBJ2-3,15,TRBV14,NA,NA,CASSQTSGGTDTQYF,TGTGCCAGCAGCCAGACCTCGGGGGGCACAGATACGCAGTATTTT
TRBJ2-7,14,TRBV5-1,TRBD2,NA,CASSVQGLAYEQYF,TGCGCCAGCAGCGTCCAGGGACTAGCGTACGAGCAGTACTTC